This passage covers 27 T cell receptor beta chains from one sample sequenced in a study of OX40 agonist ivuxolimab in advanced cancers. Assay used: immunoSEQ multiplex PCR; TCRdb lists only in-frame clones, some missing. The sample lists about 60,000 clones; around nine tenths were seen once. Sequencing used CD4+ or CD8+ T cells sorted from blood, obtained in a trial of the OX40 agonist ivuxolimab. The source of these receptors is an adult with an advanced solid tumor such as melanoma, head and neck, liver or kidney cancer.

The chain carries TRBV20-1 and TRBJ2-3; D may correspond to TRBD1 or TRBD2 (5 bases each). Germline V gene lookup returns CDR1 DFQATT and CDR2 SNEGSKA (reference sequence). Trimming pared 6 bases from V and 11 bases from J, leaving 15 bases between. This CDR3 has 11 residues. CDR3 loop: CSARGAPGQYF. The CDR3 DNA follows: TGCAGTGCCCGGGGCGCCCCGGGGCAGTATTTT.

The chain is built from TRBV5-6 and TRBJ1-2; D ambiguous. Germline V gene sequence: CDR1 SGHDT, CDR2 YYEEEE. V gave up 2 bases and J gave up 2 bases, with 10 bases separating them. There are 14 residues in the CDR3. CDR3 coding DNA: TGTGCCAGCAGCTTCGATTTGTACAACTATGGCTACACCTTC. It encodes CASSFDLYNYGYTF.

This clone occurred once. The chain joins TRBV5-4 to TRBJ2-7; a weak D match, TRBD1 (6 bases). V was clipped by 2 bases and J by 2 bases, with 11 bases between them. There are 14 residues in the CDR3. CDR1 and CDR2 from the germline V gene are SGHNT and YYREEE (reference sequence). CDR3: CASSLYRETYEQYF. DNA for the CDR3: TGTGCCAGCAGCTTATACAGGGAAACCTACGAGCAGTACTTC.

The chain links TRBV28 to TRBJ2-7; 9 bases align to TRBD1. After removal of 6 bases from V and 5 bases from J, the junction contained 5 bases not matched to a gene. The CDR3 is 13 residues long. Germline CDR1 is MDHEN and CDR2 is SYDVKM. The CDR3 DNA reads TGTGCCAGCAGGACAGGGGGTAGTAACGAGCAGTACTTC. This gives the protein CASRTGGSNEQYF.

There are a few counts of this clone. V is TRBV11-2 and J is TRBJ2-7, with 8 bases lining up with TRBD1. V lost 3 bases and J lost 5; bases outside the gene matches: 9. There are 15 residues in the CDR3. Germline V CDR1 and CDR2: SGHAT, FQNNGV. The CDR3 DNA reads TGTGCCAGCAGCTTTGACAGGGGACTCCAGAACGAGCAGTACTTC. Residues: CASSFDRGLQNEQYF. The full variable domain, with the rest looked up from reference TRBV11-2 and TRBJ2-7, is EAGVAQSPRYKIIEKRQSVAFWCNPISGHATLYWYQQILGQGPKLLIQFQNNGVVDDSQLPKDRFSAERLKGVDSTLKIQPAKLEDSAVYLCASSFDRGLQNEQYFGPGTRLTVT.

The CDR3 loop is CASSPSGSDTGELFF. In nucleotides, the CDR3 is TGTGCCAGCAGCCCTAGCGGGAGCGACACCGGGGAGCTGTTTTTT. The chain joins TRBV6-4 to TRBJ2-2; TRBD2 agrees at 10 bases. V lost 6 bases and J lost 3; bases outside the gene matches: 4. The CDR3 is 15 amino acids. The germline V gene encodes CDR1 MRHNA and CDR2 SNTAGT.

The CDR3 protein is CASSVSPRLSGTEKLFF. CDR3 bases: TGTGCCAGCAGCGTATCCCCCCGTTTGTCAGGGACTGAAAAACTGTTTTTT. This sequence joins TRBV9 and TRBJ1-4, with a tentative D call TRBD1 (5 bases). Germline lookup yields CDR1 SGDLS and CDR2 YYNGEE. The CDR3 runs to 17 residues. V shed 1 base and J shed 7 bases, with 20 bases lying between them.

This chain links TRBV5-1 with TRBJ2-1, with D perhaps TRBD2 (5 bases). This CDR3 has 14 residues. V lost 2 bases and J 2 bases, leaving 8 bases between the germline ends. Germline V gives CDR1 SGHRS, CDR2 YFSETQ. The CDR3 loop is CASSFGDTYNEQFF. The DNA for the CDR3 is TGCGCCAGCAGCTTCGGGGATACCTACAATGAGCAGTTCTTC.

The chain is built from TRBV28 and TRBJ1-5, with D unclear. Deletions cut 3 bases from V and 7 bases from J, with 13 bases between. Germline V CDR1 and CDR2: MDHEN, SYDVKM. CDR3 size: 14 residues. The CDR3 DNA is TGTGCCAGCAGTTTGGGTTCAGGCGGGCAGCCCCAGCATTTT. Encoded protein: CASSLGSGGQPQHF. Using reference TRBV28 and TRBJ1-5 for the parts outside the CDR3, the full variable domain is DVKVTQSSRYLVKRTGEKVFLECVQDMDHENMFWYRQDPGLGLRLIYFSYDVKMKEKGDIPEGYSVSREKKERFSLILESASTNQTSMYLCASSLGSGGQPQHFGDGTRLSIL.

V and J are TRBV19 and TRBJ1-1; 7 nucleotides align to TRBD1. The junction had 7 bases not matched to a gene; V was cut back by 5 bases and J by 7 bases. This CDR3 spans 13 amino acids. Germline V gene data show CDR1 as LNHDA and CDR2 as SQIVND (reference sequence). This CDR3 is CASSHGTVGEAFF. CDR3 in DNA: TGTGCCAGTAGTCACGGGACAGTGGGTGAAGCTTTCTTT.

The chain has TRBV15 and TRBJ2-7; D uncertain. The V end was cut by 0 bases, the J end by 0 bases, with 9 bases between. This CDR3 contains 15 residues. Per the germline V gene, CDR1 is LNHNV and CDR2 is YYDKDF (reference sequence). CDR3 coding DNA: TGTGCCACCAGCAGAGATCCAGCCAGCTCCTACGAGCAGTACTTC. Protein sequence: CATSRDPASSYEQYF.

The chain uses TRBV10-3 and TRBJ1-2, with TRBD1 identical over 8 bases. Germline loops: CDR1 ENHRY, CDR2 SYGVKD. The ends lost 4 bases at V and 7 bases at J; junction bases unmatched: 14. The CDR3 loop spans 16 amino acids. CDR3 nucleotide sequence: TGTGCCATCAGTGTAACGCAGGGGGCAAATGGCGCTGGCTACACCTTC. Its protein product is CAISVTQGANGAGYTF.

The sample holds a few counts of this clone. DNA for the CDR3: TGTGCCAGCAGTTCAACAGGGATGAGGGAAAAACTGTTTTTT. This translates into CASSSTGMREKLFF. This chain links TRBV27 with TRBJ1-4, with D possibly TRBD1 on 6 matching bases. The V gene lost 4 bases and the J gene lost 8 bases, with 14 bases spanning the gap. The germline V gene has CDR1 MNHEY and CDR2 SMNVEV (reference sequence). CDR3 length: 14 residues.

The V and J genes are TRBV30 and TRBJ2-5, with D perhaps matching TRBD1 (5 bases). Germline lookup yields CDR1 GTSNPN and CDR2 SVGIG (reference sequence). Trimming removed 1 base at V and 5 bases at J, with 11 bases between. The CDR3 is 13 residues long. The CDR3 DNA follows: TGTGCCTGGAGTGGTAGGGGCCGGGAGACCCAGTACTTC. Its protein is CAWSGRGRETQYF.

For the CDR3, the DNA is TGCGCCAGCACGGTCGGAGGGGGCCCGGCTTTCTTT. Protein sequence: CASTVGGGPAFF. The chain uses TRBV5-1 and TRBJ1-1; 7 nucleotides align to TRBD1. J was trimmed by 11 bases and V by 6 bases; bases with no gene match: 10. Germline V CDR1 and CDR2: SGHRS, YFSETQ. The CDR3 length is 12 residues.

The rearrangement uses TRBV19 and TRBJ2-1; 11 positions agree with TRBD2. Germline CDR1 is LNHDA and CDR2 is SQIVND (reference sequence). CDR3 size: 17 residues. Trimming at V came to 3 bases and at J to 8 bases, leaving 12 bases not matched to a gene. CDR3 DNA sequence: TGTGCCAGTAGTATCCCCCTCGGGCTAGCGGGAGGCTATGAGCAGTTCTTC. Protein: CASSIPLGLAGGYEQFF.

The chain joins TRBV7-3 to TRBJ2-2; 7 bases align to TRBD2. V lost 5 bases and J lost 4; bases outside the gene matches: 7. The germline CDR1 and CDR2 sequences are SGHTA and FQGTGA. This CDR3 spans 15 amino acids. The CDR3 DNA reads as TGTGCCAGCAGCCCCCGGACTAGTGCCACCGGGGAGCTGTTTTTT. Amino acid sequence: CASSPRTSATGELFF.

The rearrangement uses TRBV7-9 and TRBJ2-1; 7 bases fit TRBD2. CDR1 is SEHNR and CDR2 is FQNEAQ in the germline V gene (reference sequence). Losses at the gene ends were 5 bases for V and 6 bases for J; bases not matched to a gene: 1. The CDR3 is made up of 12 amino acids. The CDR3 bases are TGTGCCAGCAGCGGGAGGGCCAATGAGCAGTTCTTC. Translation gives CASSGRANEQFF. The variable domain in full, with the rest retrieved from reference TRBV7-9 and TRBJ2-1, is DTGVSQNPRHKITKRGQNVTFRCDPISEHNRLYWYRQTLGQGPEFLTYFQNEAQLEKSRLLSDRFSAERPKGSFSTLEIQRTEQGDSAMYLCASSGRANEQFFGPGTRLTVL.

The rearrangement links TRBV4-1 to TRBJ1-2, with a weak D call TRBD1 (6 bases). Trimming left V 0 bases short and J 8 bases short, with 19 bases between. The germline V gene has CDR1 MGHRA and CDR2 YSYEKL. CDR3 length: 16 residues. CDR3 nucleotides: TGCGCCAGCAGCCAAGATCACACGGGGGGGCTCTGGGGCTACACCTTC. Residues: CASSQDHTGGLWGYTF.

DNA for the CDR3: TGTGCCAGCAGCCAAGTCCAGGGCCGGACAGGCCTTTTCACCGGGGAGCTGTTTTTT. Amino acids: CASSQVQGRTGLFTGELFF. The rearrangement links TRBV14 to TRBJ2-2; 7 nucleotides agree with TRBD1. CDR1 is SGHDN and CDR2 is FVKESK in the germline V gene. After removal of 1 base from V and 4 bases from J, the junction contained 15 bases not matched to a gene. This CDR3 has 19 residues.

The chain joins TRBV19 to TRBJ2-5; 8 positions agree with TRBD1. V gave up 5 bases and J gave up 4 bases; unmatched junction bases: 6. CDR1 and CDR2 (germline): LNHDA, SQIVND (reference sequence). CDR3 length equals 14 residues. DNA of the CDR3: TGTGCCAGTAGTGACGACAGGGGACGAGAGACCCAGTACTTC. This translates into CASSDDRGRETQYF.

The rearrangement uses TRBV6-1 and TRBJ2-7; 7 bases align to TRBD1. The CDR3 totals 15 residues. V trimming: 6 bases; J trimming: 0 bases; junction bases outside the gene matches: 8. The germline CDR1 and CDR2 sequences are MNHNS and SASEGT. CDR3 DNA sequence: TGTGCCAGCAGGCCCACATGGGACAGCTCCTACGAGCAGTACTTC. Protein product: CASRPTWDSSYEQYF.

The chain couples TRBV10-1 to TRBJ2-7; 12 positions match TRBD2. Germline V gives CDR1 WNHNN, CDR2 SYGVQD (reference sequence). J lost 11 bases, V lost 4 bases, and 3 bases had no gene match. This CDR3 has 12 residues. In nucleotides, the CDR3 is TGCGCCAGCAGTGGACTAGCGGGAGTCAAGTACTTC. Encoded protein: CASSGLAGVKYF.

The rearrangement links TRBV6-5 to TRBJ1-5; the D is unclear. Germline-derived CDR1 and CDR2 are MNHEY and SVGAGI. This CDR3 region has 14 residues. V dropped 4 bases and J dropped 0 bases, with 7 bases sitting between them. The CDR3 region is CASSFGDSNQPQHF. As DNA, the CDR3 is TGTGCCAGCAGTTTCGGGGATAGCAATCAGCCCCAGCATTTT.

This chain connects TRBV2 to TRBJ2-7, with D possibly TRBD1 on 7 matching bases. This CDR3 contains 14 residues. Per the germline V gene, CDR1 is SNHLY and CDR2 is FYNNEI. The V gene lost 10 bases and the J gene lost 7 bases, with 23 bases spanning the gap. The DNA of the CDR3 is TGTGCCACCGTTCGGGACAGCCTAGCGCCTGAGCAGTACTTC. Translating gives CATVRDSLAPEQYF.

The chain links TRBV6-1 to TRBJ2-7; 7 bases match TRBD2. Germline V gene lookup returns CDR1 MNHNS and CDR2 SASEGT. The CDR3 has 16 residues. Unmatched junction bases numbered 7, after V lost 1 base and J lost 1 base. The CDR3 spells CASSEGRDYYSYEQYF. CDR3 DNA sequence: TGTGCCAGCAGTGAAGGAAGGGACTACTATTCCTACGAGCAGTACTTC.

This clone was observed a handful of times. The CDR3 coding sequence is TGTGCCAGCTCTCGGTACCAAGAGACCCAGTACTTC. It codes for CASSRYQETQYF. The genes are TRBV18 and TRBJ2-5; D call uncertain. Germline CDR1 and CDR2: KGHSH and LQKENI. There are 12 residues in the CDR3. Deletions cut 6 bases from V and 0 bases from J, with 5 bases between.